The 32 T cell receptor beta chains below all came from one sample that was sequenced in a study of PD-1 blockade in classical Hodgkin lymphoma. The table came from immunoSEQ multiplex PCR; TCRdb's copy has only in-frame clones and leaves some out. The data hold around 60,000 clones, with about 89% observed a single time. Time point in this sample: cycle 4 day 1 (C4D1), after six to seven weeks of nivolumab. There was relapse after autologous stem cell transplantation in every patient, and there was variation in brentuximab vedotin exposure. Sequencing was performed on peripheral blood mononuclear cells (PBMCs), taken before the fourth cycle of nivolumab. The receptors here all came from a human donor with classical Hodgkin lymphoma.

The rearrangement uses TRBV7-9 and TRBJ2-3; 8 nucleotides match TRBD2. The CDR3 is 16 residues long. After removal of 0 bases from V and 2 bases from J, the junction contained 4 bases not matched to a gene. Germline V gene lookup returns CDR1 SEHNR and CDR2 FQNEAQ (reference sequence). In DNA, the CDR3 is TGTGCCAGCAGCTTAGCGCGCGGGGGGCACACAGATACGCAGTATTTT. Its translation: CASSLARGGHTDTQYF.

The J gene is TRBJ2-3, the V gene TRBV6-4; no clear D gene. Germline V gives CDR1 MRHNA, CDR2 SNTAGT. The V end was cut by 0 bases, the J end by 2 bases, with 9 bases between. The CDR3 spans 15 residues. DNA for the CDR3: TGTGCCAGCAGTGACTCGAATCTCCCCACAGATACGCAGTATTTT. Translation: CASSDSNLPTDTQYF.

The chain is built from TRBV5-6 and TRBJ2-5; perhaps TRBD2 as D (6 bases). Germline assignment: CDR1 SGHDT and CDR2 YYEEEE. The CDR3 loop spans 14 amino acids. Trimming took off 4 bases at V and 4 bases at J, with 14 bases between the two ends. The CDR3 DNA is TGTGCCAGCAGCACGCCCGGGGGTCCAGAGACCCAGTACTTC. Translated, it gives CASSTPGGPETQYF. Filled out from reference TRBV5-6 and TRBJ2-5, the complete variable domain reads DAGVTQSPTHLIKTRGQQVTLRCSPKSGHDTVSWYQQALGQGPQFIFQYYEEEERQRGNFPDRFSGHQFPNYSSELNVNALLLGDSALYLCASSTPGGPETQYFGPGTRLLVL.

This chain uses TRBV2 with TRBJ2-3, with 9 bases identical to TRBD2. Trimming removed 6 bases from V and 2 bases from J; junction bases left unmatched: 3. The CDR3 spans 14 residues. Germline V CDR1 and CDR2: SNHLY, FYNNEI. The CDR3 DNA follows: TGTGCCAGCAGCCAGGGACTAGCCACAGATACGCAGTATTTT. Its protein product is CASSQGLATDTQYF. Drawing the rest from reference TRBV2 and TRBJ2-3, the complete variable domain is EPEVTQTPSHQVTQMGQEVILRCVPISNHLYFYWYRQILGQKVEFLVSFYNNEISEKSEIFDDQFSVERPDGSNFTLKIRSTKLEDSAMYFCASSQGLATDTQYFGPGTRLTVL.

The chain couples TRBV15 to TRBJ1-1, with 7 bases that match TRBD1. The CDR3 extends over 14 amino acids. Germline CDR1 is LNHNV and CDR2 is YYDKDF (reference sequence). Unmatched junction bases numbered 3, after V lost 3 bases and J lost 2 bases. The CDR3 DNA sequence: TGTGCCACCAGCAGGGACAGGAGAAACACTGAAGCTTTCTTT. This gives the protein CATSRDRRNTEAFF. Full variable domain (rest looked up from reference TRBV15 and TRBJ1-1): DAMVIQNPRYQVTQFGKPVTLSCSQTLNHNVMYWYQQKSSQAPKLLFHYYDKDFNNEADTPDNFQSRRPNTSFCFLDIRSPGLGDTAMYLCATSRDRRNTEAFFGQGTRLTVV.

This sequence joins TRBV30 and TRBJ1-1; possible D gene TRBD1, 5 bases. CDR3 length equals 16 residues. The germline V gene encodes CDR1 GTSNPN and CDR2 SVGIG (reference sequence). The V and J ends lost 2 bases and 0 bases respectively, with 16 bases between them. DNA for the CDR3: TGTGCCTGGAGTAAGGGGAGGGCCAGGCTGAACACTGAAGCTTTCTTT. It codes for CAWSKGRARLNTEAFF.

The chain has TRBV19 and TRBJ2-7, with D tentatively TRBD1 or TRBD2 (5 bases each). Trimming removed 4 bases from V and 5 bases from J, with 12 bases in between. The CDR3 contains 13 residues. Germline values: CDR1 LNHDA, CDR2 SQIVND (reference sequence). CDR3 bases: TGTGCCAGTAGTACCGGGACCGCTAACGAGCAGTACTTC. This translates into CASSTGTANEQYF.

This chain joins TRBV7-9 and TRBJ2-1; tentative D call: TRBD2 (6 bases). Trimming cost V 1 base and J 8 bases, with 18 bases left between them. This CDR3 comprises 16 residues. Germline CDR1 and CDR2: SEHNR and FQNEAQ (reference sequence). CDR3: CASSLGTTYNKDEQFF. DNA for the CDR3: TGTGCCAGCAGCTTAGGGACTACTTACAATAAGGATGAGCAGTTCTTC.

The V call is TRBV19, the J call TRBJ1-1; TRBD1 is a possible D gene (5 bases). Germline assignment: CDR1 LNHDA and CDR2 SQIVND (reference sequence). CDR3 length: 10 residues. Trimming pared 7 bases from V and 6 bases from J, leaving 6 bases between. CDR3 sequence: CASKGPEAFF. CDR3 DNA sequence: TGTGCCAGTAAGGGGCCTGAAGCTTTCTTT.

The chain links TRBV5-1 to TRBJ2-3, with D unresolved. The CDR3 covers 13 residues. Germline CDR1 SGHRS, CDR2 YFSETQ. Trimming stripped 0 bases from V and 6 bases from J, with 8 bases between. CDR3 bases: TGCGCCAGCAGCTTGGCCCGGTTGGATACGCAGTATTTT. This translates into CASSLARLDTQYF.

The chain joins TRBV5-1 to TRBJ2-7; D assignment may be TRBD1 or TRBD2 (5 bases each). The CDR3 is 13 residues long. Trimming removed 0 bases from V and 5 bases from J, with 9 bases in between. CDR1 is SGHRS, CDR2 YFSETQ, per germline. The CDR3 DNA is TGCGCCAGCAGCTTGGGGGACCTCGACGAGCAGTACTTC. Translated: CASSLGDLDEQYF.

The chain employs TRBV5-1 and TRBJ2-5, with 12 bases that match TRBD2. The trim removed 3 bases at V and 2 bases at J, leaving 5 bases unmatched. The CDR3 spans 16 residues. Germline V gene sequence: CDR1 SGHRS, CDR2 YFSETQ. CDR3 amino acids: CASSSGLAGQQETQYF. CDR3 DNA sequence: TGCGCCAGCAGCTCTGGACTAGCGGGACAACAAGAGACCCAGTACTTC.

The chain carries TRBV15 and TRBJ1-1; no clear D gene. The germline gives CDR1 LNHNV, CDR2 YYDKDF (reference sequence). This CDR3 spans 17 amino acids. Between the trimmed V and J ends, which lost 0 bases and 2 bases, there was a span of 16 bases. Here the CDR3 reads CATSRDYRVISNTEAFF. CDR3 nucleotides: TGTGCCACCAGCAGAGATTATCGGGTAATCAGCAACACTGAAGCTTTCTTT.

This chain links TRBV30 with TRBJ1-3, with D unresolved. The CDR3 consists of 13 residues. Germline CDR1 and CDR2: GTSNPN and SVGIG (reference sequence). Trimming removed 7 bases from V and 0 bases from J, with 10 bases in between. The CDR3 DNA follows: TGTGCCTCGACGGACCGCTCTGGAAACACCATATATTTT. This gives the protein CASTDRSGNTIYF.

This clone has a single count. The gene calls are TRBV6-1 and TRBJ2-1; 14 positions match TRBD2. Germline V gene sequence: CDR1 MNHNS, CDR2 SASEGT. This CDR3 is built from 19 residues. Germline trimming cut 3 bases from V and 6 bases from J; bases unmatched to any gene: 13. CDR3 DNA sequence: TGTGCCAGCAGTGACGGACTAGCGGGGGGCTTCTTAACCGGCAATGAGCAGTTCTTC. Translating it yields CASSDGLAGGFLTGNEQFF.

This clone appeared a single time. This chain uses TRBV19 with TRBJ1-3; 9 positions match TRBD1. Germline V lookup: CDR1 LNHDA, CDR2 SQIVND (reference sequence). V was pared by 5 bases and J by 7 bases, with 6 bases of the junction left unmatched. This CDR3 is built from 14 residues. The CDR3 region is CASSSSGQGNTIYF. DNA for the CDR3: TGTGCCAGTAGTTCCTCGGGACAGGGTAACACCATATATTTT. Using reference TRBV19 and TRBJ1-3 for the parts outside the CDR3, the full variable domain is DGGITQSPKYLFRKEGQNVTLSCEQNLNHDAMYWYRQDPGQGLRLIYYSQIVNDFQKGDIAEGYSVSREKKESFPLTVTSAQKNPTAFYLCASSSSGQGNTIYFGEGSWLTVV.

The J gene is TRBJ2-1, the V gene TRBV2; D not certain. This CDR3 is 14 amino acids long. The ends were cut back, 7 bases at V and 0 bases at J, with 10 bases in the middle. CDR1 and CDR2 (germline): SNHLY, FYNNEI. CDR3 DNA: TGTGCCAGCATGAGGCACAACTCCTACAATGAGCAGTTCTTC. Translating gives CASMRHNSYNEQFF.

This chain links TRBV5-1 with TRBJ2-1, with D perhaps matching TRBD1 or TRBD2 (6 bases each). Trimming left V 4 bases short and J 7 bases short, with 21 bases between. The CDR3 contains 16 residues. Germline loops: CDR1 SGHRS, CDR2 YFSETQ. CDR3 sequence: CASSNTGYIGGNEQFF. The CDR3 DNA reads TGCGCCAGCAGCAATACAGGGTACATTGGGGGGAATGAGCAGTTCTTC. Variable domain in full (rest from reference TRBV5-1 and TRBJ2-1): KAGVTQTPRYLIKTRGQQVTLSCSPISGHRSVSWYQQTPGQGLQFLFEYFSETQRNKGNFPGRFSGRQFSNSRSEMNVSTLELGDSALYLCASSNTGYIGGNEQFFGPGTRLTVL.

The rearrangement joins TRBV6-1 to TRBJ2-1, with D perhaps TRBD1 (5 bases). The V gene's germline CDR1 is MNHNS and CDR2 SASEGT. Trimming cost V 4 bases and J 3 bases, with 16 bases left between them. The CDR3 contains 16 residues. CDR3 residues: CASSGRQIPLYNEQFF. The CDR3 DNA reads TGTGCCAGCAGTGGAAGACAGATACCCCTCTACAATGAGCAGTTCTTC.

The V gene is TRBV11-3, the J gene TRBJ2-1; 7 nucleotides align to TRBD2. The trim removed 4 bases at V and 1 base at J, leaving 7 bases unmatched. Germline V CDR1 and CDR2: SGHNT, YENEEA. The CDR3 has 16 amino acids. The CDR3 reads CASSCRWGGSYNEQFF. As DNA, the CDR3 is TGTGCCAGCAGCTGTAGGTGGGGGGGGTCCTACAATGAGCAGTTCTTC.

The chain links TRBV29-1 to TRBJ1-1; 8 bases agree with TRBD1. The V gene end was trimmed by 8 bases and the J gene end by 4 bases; junction bases not matched to a gene: 9. Germline CDR1 and CDR2: SQVTM and ANQGSEA. The CDR3 is 13 amino acids. CDR3 loop: CSTNRGSGTEAFF. Here the CDR3 DNA reads TGCAGCACCAACAGGGGGTCAGGCACTGAAGCTTTCTTT.

V and J are TRBV4-1 and TRBJ1-4; a possible D gene is TRBD1 (6 bases). The germline gives CDR1 MGHRA, CDR2 YSYEKL. V was clipped by 4 bases and J by 7 bases, with 13 bases between them. The CDR3 contains 14 residues. The CDR3 reads CASSRSEGGEKLFF. The CDR3, as DNA: TGCGCCAGCAGCCGATCGGAAGGGGGTGAAAAACTGTTTTTT.

The rearrangement links TRBV15 to TRBJ1-1, with no clear D. Germline V CDR1 and CDR2: LNHNV, YYDKDF (reference sequence). Trimming shortened V by 0 bases and J by 4 bases, and 9 bases separated the two germline ends. The CDR3 is 14 amino acids. The CDR3 DNA reads as TGTGCCACCAGCAGAGAACGTACTATCACTGAAGCTTTCTTT. Its translation is CATSRERTITEAFF.

V usage is TRBV7-9 and J usage is TRBJ2-7; D gene uncertain. The ends were cut back, 6 bases at V and 4 bases at J, with 7 bases in the middle. The germline V gene encodes CDR1 SEHNR and CDR2 FQNEAQ (reference sequence). The CDR3 spans 11 residues. CDR3 DNA: TGTGCCAGCAGGGCGTCATACGAGCAGTACTTC. Its translation is CASRASYEQYF.

This rearrangement joins TRBV6-4 to TRBJ1-1; D perhaps matches TRBD1 (5 bases). CDR1 is MRHNA and CDR2 is SNTAGT in the germline V gene. The CDR3 is 13 amino acids. Trimming left V 5 bases short and J 2 bases short, with 9 bases between. CDR3 nucleotide sequence: TGTGCCAGCAGTTACAGGTTTAACACTGAAGCTTTCTTT. Residues: CASSYRFNTEAFF.

V is TRBV7-9 and J is TRBJ2-7, with 10 bases fitting TRBD1. The V gene end was trimmed by 3 bases and the J gene end by 5 bases; junction bases not matched to a gene: 10. This CDR3 spans 16 amino acids. In germline, CDR1 is SEHNR, CDR2 FQNEAQ (reference sequence). The CDR3 coding sequence is TGTGCCAGCAGCTTCCTCTCCCACGACAGGGGGCACGAGCAGTACTTC. Its protein is CASSFLSHDRGHEQYF.

The CDR3 region has the DNA TGTGCCAGCAGCGTAGCCGGGGGGGAGAACACTGAAGCTTTCTTT. Protein product: CASSVAGGENTEAFF. The chain employs TRBV9 and TRBJ1-1; D is perhaps TRBD1 (5 bases). CDR3 length equals 15 residues. V was shortened by 0 bases and J by 1 base, with 10 bases between the two germline ends. Germline V CDR1 and CDR2: SGDLS, YYNGEE.

The rearrangement links TRBV6-1 to TRBJ1-5; D ambiguous. Trimming cost V 0 bases and J 7 bases, with 7 bases left between them. This CDR3 contains 13 residues. Germline V lookup: CDR1 MNHNS, CDR2 SASEGT. As DNA, the CDR3 is TGTGCCAGCAGTGAAGCAGTTCGACAGCCCCAGCATTTT. As protein: CASSEAVRQPQHF.

The CDR3 is CASRSLLSTNEKLFF. The CDR3, as DNA: TGTGCCAGCAGGAGTCTTCTCTCAACTAATGAAAAACTGTTTTTT. V is TRBV6-5 and J is TRBJ1-4; D is uncertain. This CDR3 has 15 residues. Germline CDR1 and CDR2: MNHEY and SVGAGI. With 6 bases removed from V and 0 bases from J, the gap between germline ends came to 11 bases.

The chain has TRBV28 and TRBJ1-2; weak D call: TRBD1 (5 bases). Germline assignment: CDR1 MDHEN and CDR2 SYDVKM. The CDR3 totals 15 residues. V gave up 3 bases and J gave up 6 bases, with 17 bases separating them. CDR3 protein: CASSLVEGFSHGYTF. CDR3 DNA sequence: TGTGCCAGCAGTTTGGTTGAGGGGTTTTCTCATGGCTACACCTTC.

The DNA of the CDR3 is TGCGCCAGCAGCATGGAAGGGTTCGACTACGAGCAGTACTTC. This sequence encodes CASSMEGFDYEQYF. The genes are TRBV4-1 and TRBJ2-7, with D hard to call. V gave up 5 bases and J gave up 3 bases, with 14 bases separating them. Looked up from germline, CDR1 is MGHRA and CDR2 is YSYEKL. This CDR3 has 14 amino acids.

The rearrangement joins TRBV7-6 to TRBJ1-6; D is undetermined. Looked up from germline, CDR1 is SGHVS and CDR2 is FNYEAQ. Trimming pared 1 base from V and 4 bases from J, leaving 5 bases between. The CDR3 length is 14 residues. For the CDR3, the DNA is TGTGCCAGCAGCTTAGGGCCTTATAATTCACCCCTCCACTTT. It encodes CASSLGPYNSPLHF.